Listed below are T cell receptor beta chains from one sample, sequenced in a study of technical replicates of blood from a handful of donors. Measured with immunoSEQ multiplex PCR; TCRdb has only the in-frame clones, and not every one. The table has 90,000 to 100,000 clones, just under 95% seen once. Sequencing input: T cells isolated from PBMCs. The receptors here all came from a human donor in good health. The CDR3 runs from the conserved cysteine through the conserved F or W. A D gene is named only where the DNA matches it firmly. A row's size may be missing; if present it is once, few, many or a size class.

V: TRBV28
size: NA
J: TRBJ1-1
D: NA
CDR3: CASSPGPYANTEAFF
DNA: TGTGCCAGCAGTCCAGGGCCTTATGCGAACACTGAAGCTTTCTTT

V: TRBV6-5
size: NA
J: TRBJ2-3
D: TRBD2
CDR3: CASRRTSGNTDTQYF
DNA: TGTGCCAGCAGAAGGACTAGCGGGAATACAGATACGCAGTATTTT

V: TRBV7-8
size: NA
J: TRBJ2-7
D: NA
CDR3: CASSWNSYEQYF
DNA: TGTGCCAGCAGTTGGAACAGCTACGAGCAGTACTTC

V: TRBV13
size: NA
J: TRBJ2-2
D: TRBD2
CDR3: CASSFSRLAISNTGELFF
DNA: TGTGCCAGCAGCTTTTCTCGACTAGCGATATCGAACACCGGGGAGCTGTTTTTT

V: TRBV7-9
size: NA
J: TRBJ2-7
D: NA
CDR3: CASSLREEEYF
DNA: TGTGCCAGCAGCTTGCGAGAGGAGGAGTACTTC

V: TRBV10-1
size: NA
J: TRBJ1-1
D: NA
CDR3: CASSEPGLSSEAFF
DNA: TGCGCCAGCAGCGAACCGGGACTTAGCTCTGAAGCTTTCTTT

V: TRBV19
size: NA
J: TRBJ1-4
D: NA
CDR3: CASSPQLPGEKLFF
DNA: TGTGCCAGTAGTCCCCAACTCCCCGGGGAAAAACTGTTTTTT

V: TRBV15
size: NA
J: TRBJ1-1
D: NA
CDR3: CATSRVPSGQRVEAFF
DNA: TGTGCCACCAGCAGAGTACCTTCGGGACAAAGAGTTGAAGCTTTCTTT

V: TRBV5-6
size: once
J: TRBJ1-2
D: NA
CDR3: CASSLRLGYTF
DNA: TGTGCCAGCAGCTTACGGTTGGGCTACACCTTC

V: TRBV6-6
size: NA
J: TRBJ2-3
D: TRBD1
CDR3: CASSYSGTATDTQYF
DNA: TGTGCCAGCAGTTACTCGGGGACAGCCACAGATACGCAGTATTTT

V: TRBV2
size: NA
J: TRBJ2-3
D: TRBD2
CDR3: CASERLARSTDTQYF
DNA: TGTGCCAGCGAACGACTAGCCCGAAGCACAGATACGCAGTATTTT

V: TRBV27
size: NA
J: TRBJ1-6
D: NA
CDR3: CASTPSSYNSPLHF
DNA: TGTGCCAGCACTCCGAGCTCCTATAATTCACCCCTCCACTTT

V: TRBV6-6
size: NA
J: TRBJ2-3
D: NA
CDR3: CASTPPGTDTQYF
DNA: TGTGCCAGCACCCCCCCCGGCACAGATACGCAGTATTTT

V: TRBV5-6
size: NA
J: TRBJ1-5
D: NA
CDR3: CASSQGPLPQHF
DNA: TGTGCCAGCAGCCAGGGGCCCCTACCCCAGCATTTT

V: TRBV18
size: NA
J: TRBJ2-1
D: NA
CDR3: CASSPLALTYNEQFF
DNA: TGTGCCAGCTCACCACTAGCCCTAACCTACAATGAGCAGTTCTTC

V: TRBV4-1
size: NA
J: TRBJ2-5
D: NA
CDR3: CASSQIPRQGIQETQYF
DNA: TGCGCCAGCAGCCAAATTCCTAGGCAGGGAATCCAAGAGACCCAGTACTTC

V: TRBV27
size: NA
J: TRBJ1-4
D: NA
CDR3: CASSSQGPNEKLFF
DNA: TGTGCCAGCAGTTCCCAGGGGCCTAATGAAAAACTGTTTTTT

V: TRBV2
size: NA
J: TRBJ2-1
D: NA
CDR3: CASSEFPSLLF
DNA: TGTGCCAGCAGTGAGTTTCCGTCACTGCTCTTC

V: TRBV11-3
size: NA
J: TRBJ1-1
D: NA
CDR3: CASSWQGYTEAFF
DNA: TGTGCCAGCAGCTGGCAGGGATACACTGAAGCTTTCTTT

V: TRBV25-1
size: NA
J: TRBJ1-1
D: NA
CDR3: CASSDWRGTEAFF
DNA: TGTGCCAGCAGTGATTGGAGAGGCACTGAAGCTTTCTTT

V: TRBV28
size: NA
J: TRBJ1-1
D: NA
CDR3: CASSLVRRGTEAFF
DNA: TGTGCCAGCAGTCTAGTAAGGCGGGGCACTGAAGCTTTCTTT

V: TRBV11-3
size: NA
J: TRBJ2-3
D: NA
CDR3: CASRQASDTQYF
DNA: TGTGCCAGCAGGCAGGCTAGCGATACGCAGTATTTT

V: TRBV4-3
size: NA
J: TRBJ1-2
D: NA
CDR3: CASSQEFRRGAYGYTF
DNA: TGCGCCAGCAGCCAAGAATTCCGACGGGGGGCCTATGGCTACACCTTC

V: TRBV15
size: once
J: TRBJ1-2
D: TRBD1
CDR3: CATSRGPGQYGYTF
DNA: TGTGCCACCAGCAGAGGCCCGGGACAGTATGGCTACACCTTC

V: TRBV2
size: NA
J: TRBJ2-7
D: NA
CDR3: CASGANEQYF
DNA: TGTGCCAGCGGGGCAAACGAGCAGTACTTC

V: TRBV4-2
size: NA
J: TRBJ2-7
D: TRBD2
CDR3: CASSPTSAGGLYEQYF
DNA: TGTGCCAGCAGTCCTACGTCAGCGGGAGGTCTCTACGAGCAGTACTTC

V: TRBV10-3
size: once
J: TRBJ2-7
D: NA
CDR3: CAIKSLADYEQYF
DNA: TGTGCCATCAAATCCTTAGCAGACTACGAGCAGTACTTC

V: TRBV4-3
size: once
J: TRBJ1-1
D: NA
CDR3: CASSQVSMNTEAFF
DNA: TGCGCCAGCAGCCAAGTTTCCATGAACACTGAAGCTTTCTTT

V: TRBV19
size: NA
J: TRBJ2-6
D: NA
CDR3: CASSITRSGANVLTF
DNA: TGTGCCAGTAGTATCACTCGTTCCGGGGCCAACGTCCTGACTTTC

V: TRBV10-3
size: NA
J: TRBJ2-7
D: TRBD1
CDR3: CAISEATGGEQYF
DNA: TGTGCCATCAGTGAGGCCACAGGGGGCGAGCAGTACTTC

V: TRBV2
size: NA
J: TRBJ2-3
D: NA
CDR3: CASSGQGSDTQYF
DNA: TGTGCCAGCAGTGGGCAGGGTTCAGATACGCAGTATTTT

V: TRBV7-8
size: NA
J: TRBJ2-7
D: TRBD1
CDR3: CASSPLGQGLPFEQYF
DNA: TGTGCCAGCAGCCCTCTGGGACAGGGGCTCCCTTTCGAGCAGTACTTC

V: TRBV9
size: NA
J: TRBJ2-1
D: TRBD2
CDR3: CASSVDVGLAGDEQFF
DNA: TGTGCCAGCAGCGTAGACGTCGGACTAGCGGGAGACGAGCAGTTCTTC

V: TRBV19
size: NA
J: TRBJ2-2
D: NA
CDR3: CASSRGVGELFF
DNA: TGTGCCAGTAGTAGAGGAGTCGGGGAGCTGTTTTTT

V: TRBV11-2
size: NA
J: TRBJ2-7
D: TRBD1
CDR3: CASSLGTGGTSSYEQYF
DNA: TGTGCCAGCAGCTTAGGGACAGGGGGAACTAGCTCCTACGAGCAGTACTTC

V: TRBV7-9
size: NA
J: TRBJ1-5
D: NA
CDR3: CASSLGNQPQHF
DNA: TGTGCCAGCAGCTTGGGCAACCAGCCCCAGCATTTT

V: TRBV28
size: NA
J: TRBJ2-7
D: NA
CDR3: CASSLYPGWEQYF
DNA: TGTGCCAGCAGTTTATACCCAGGGTGGGAGCAGTACTTC

V: TRBV14
size: NA
J: TRBJ2-3
D: NA
CDR3: CASSQDTGTGALAGTQYF
DNA: TGTGCCAGCAGCCAAGATACCGGGACGGGAGCCCTCGCCGGTACGCAGTATTTT

V: TRBV6-4
size: once
J: TRBJ1-5
D: NA
CDR3: CASSRDSNQPQHF
DNA: TGTGCCAGCAGTCGGGATAGCAATCAGCCCCAGCATTTT

V: TRBV27
size: NA
J: TRBJ2-7
D: TRBD1
CDR3: CASSVSGDRGYEQYF
DNA: TGTGCCAGCAGTGTATCCGGGGACAGGGGTTACGAGCAGTACTTC

V: TRBV6-1
size: NA
J: TRBJ1-1
D: NA
CDR3: CASSESRQLNTEAFF
DNA: TGTGCCAGCAGTGAATCCCGCCAGTTGAACACTGAAGCTTTCTTT

V: TRBV7-6
size: NA
J: TRBJ2-7
D: TRBD2
CDR3: CASSLYGWTSGHSYEQYF
DNA: TGTGCCAGCAGCTTATATGGGTGGACTAGCGGGCACTCCTACGAGCAGTACTTC

V: TRBV30
size: NA
J: TRBJ1-4
D: NA
CDR3: CAWSRRQHNEKLFF
DNA: TGTGCCTGGAGTAGGCGGCAGCATAATGAAAAACTGTTTTTT

V: TRBV7-9
size: NA
J: TRBJ2-2
D: NA
CDR3: CASLVVSTGELFF
DNA: TGTGCCAGCCTAGTAGTAAGCACCGGGGAGCTGTTTTTT

V: TRBV5-1
size: NA
J: TRBJ1-1
D: TRBD1
CDR3: CASSSSGTGMNTEAFF
DNA: TGCGCCAGCAGCTCGTCCGGGACAGGGATGAACACTGAAGCTTTCTTT

V: TRBV28
size: once
J: TRBJ2-7
D: TRBD2
CDR3: CASSFSGRAREQYF
DNA: TGTGCCAGCAGTTTCAGCGGGAGGGCCCGAGAGCAGTACTTC

V: TRBV11-1
size: NA
J: TRBJ2-3
D: NA
CDR3: CASSLPSGTDTQYF
DNA: TGTGCCAGCAGCTTACCCAGCGGGACAGATACGCAGTATTTT

V: TRBV21-1
size: NA
J: TRBJ1-2
D: NA
CDR3: CASSTGRARGYTF
DNA: TGTGCCAGCAGCACTGGGAGGGCTCGCGGCTACACCTTC

V: TRBV28
size: NA
J: TRBJ2-1
D: NA
CDR3: CASSSDNEQFF
DNA: TGTGCCAGCAGTTCCGACAATGAGCAGTTCTTC

V: TRBV27
size: NA
J: TRBJ1-2
D: NA
CDR3: CASSLSELDRTYGYTF
DNA: TGTGCCAGCAGTTTATCTGAACTGGACAGAACCTATGGCTACACCTTC

V: TRBV7-3
size: once
J: TRBJ1-2
D: NA
CDR3: CASSLDGSRSSYGYTF
DNA: TGTGCCAGCAGCCTCGATGGTTCCAGATCTAGCTATGGCTACACCTTC

V: TRBV29-1
size: NA
J: TRBJ2-6
D: TRBD1
CDR3: CSVQDRAGANVLTF
DNA: TGCAGCGTTCAGGACAGGGCTGGGGCCAACGTCCTGACTTTC

V: TRBV7-9
size: NA
J: TRBJ2-1
D: NA
CDR3: CASSPRGGSYNEQFF
DNA: TGTGCCAGCAGCCCTCGAGGGGGTTCCTACAATGAGCAGTTCTTC

V: TRBV25-1
size: NA
J: TRBJ2-1
D: TRBD1
CDR3: CASSVSQGDYNEQFF
DNA: TGTGCCAGCAGTGTTAGTCAGGGGGACTACAATGAGCAGTTCTTC

V: TRBV7-8
size: NA
J: TRBJ2-2
D: NA
CDR3: CASSQFGLANTGELFF
DNA: TGTGCCAGCAGCCAATTCGGACTTGCTAACACCGGGGAGCTGTTTTTT

V: TRBV7-9
size: once
J: TRBJ1-2
D: TRBD1
CDR3: CASSSDRAGYTF
DNA: TGTGCCAGCAGCTCCGACAGGGCTGGCTACACCTTC

V: TRBV28
size: NA
J: TRBJ2-3
D: TRBD2
CDR3: CASSRATSGRAGNTQYF
DNA: TGTGCCAGCAGTAGGGCAACTAGCGGGAGGGCCGGGAATACGCAGTATTTT

V: TRBV11-2
size: NA
J: TRBJ1-5
D: NA
CDR3: CASSPGRGQPQHF
DNA: TGTGCCAGCAGTCCAGGGCGAGGTCAGCCCCAGCATTTT

V: TRBV15
size: NA
J: TRBJ1-2
D: NA
CDR3: CATSRDSGTAGSKPSGYTF
DNA: TGTGCCACCAGCAGAGATTCGGGGACGGCCGGGAGCAAACCGTCTGGCTACACCTTC